The sequence of this TCR beta chain was determined in a study of Graves' ophthalmopathy and Graves' hyperthyroidism. Overall study: Prior to any treatment, peripheral blood was collected at the time of initial diagnosis.

Study findings and constraints: Blood samples also showed most expanded thyroid clonotypes exceeding 0.001 frequency.

The authors amplified TCR beta CDR3 regions from RNA transcripts. RT-PCR with HTBI primers came first, then second-round multiplex PCR. TCRdb used MiXCR to reprocess the multiplex PCR reads, holding one entry per CDR3 protein. The sample carries 350,000 to 450,000 distinct CDR3 sequences, approximately 21% recorded once. Other autoimmune diseases, uncontrolled infections, pregnancy or lactation led to the exclusion of patients. Clinical symptoms and serum thyroxine were used for diagnosis; TRAb, thyroid ultrasound and orbital computed tomography were also relied on. As concerns this clonotype: Its specificity is not known.

V was clipped by 0 bases and J by 7 bases; unmatched bases: 6. CDR3 length equals 14 residues. Per germline, CDR1 LNHNV and CDR2 YYDKDF (reference sequence). The chain links TRBV15 to TRBJ2-7; 7 bases fit TRBD1. The sample consisted of peripheral blood. The sequence was collected from a woman aged 18-30 years with stable Graves' hyperthyroidism. The chain's CDR3 is CATSRDLPDREQYF. The CDR3 DNA reads as TGTGCCACCAGCAGAGATCTCCCGGACAGGGAGCAGTACTTC.